This T cell receptor beta chain originates from a study of T cells in localized non-small cell lung cancer. Study-level findings and limits: Adjacent uninvolved lung tissue had the highest T cell clonality, exceeding tumor. Turning up in adjacent lung were a median roughly 59 of the top 100 tumor clones. An association was observed between higher blood T cell density and longer overall survival.

On this clone itself: The antigen is undetermined.

Germline CDR1 reads SGHRS; CDR2 reads YFSETQ. Between the trimmed V and J ends, which lost 3 bases and 0 bases, there was a span of 10 bases. The length of the CDR3 is 16 residues. This table comes from immunoSEQ multiplex PCR, and its TCRdb copy is limited to in-frame clones, with some not included. Of 11,000 or so clones listed, approximately 31% are singletons. J is TRBJ2-6 and V is TRBV5-1; TRBD1 or TRBD2 may be the D gene (6 bases each). This TCR was recovered from a man aged 40 to 75 with stage I lung adenocarcinoma. The sample here was lung tumor tissue, taken before any cancer treatment. This CDR3 is CASSYGGASGANVLTF. CDR3 DNA: TGCGCCAGCAGCTACGGGGGCGCCTCTGGGGCCAACGTCCTGACTTTC.